This T cell receptor (beta chain) derives from a study of PD-1 blockade in classical Hodgkin lymphoma. This CDR3 spans 13 amino acids. With 2 bases removed from V and 3 bases from J, the gap between germline ends came to 7 bases. Looked up from germline, CDR1 is MNHNS and CDR2 is SASEGT. Time point of the sample: cycle 4 day 1 (C4D1), after about 6 weeks of nivolumab. Every patient had relapsed following autologous stem cell transplantation, and cohorts differed in brentuximab vedotin exposure. Sequencing was performed with immunoSEQ multiplex PCR; in TCRdb, only in-frame clones are kept and a portion is missing. Among 27,000 or so clones, around 72% were seen once, and the ten largest hold approximately 3.5%.

The genes are TRBV6-1 and TRBJ2-5; D uncertain. This clonotype was obtained from a human donor with classical Hodgkin lymphoma. The material was peripheral blood mononuclear cells (PBMCs), obtained before the fourth cycle of nivolumab. CDR3 in DNA: TGTGCCAGCAGTGAATTCGGCGAAGAGACCCAGTACTTC. It encodes CASSEFGEETQYF.